These T cell receptor beta chains were read from a single sample in a study of OX40 agonist ivuxolimab in advanced cancers. Here immunoSEQ multiplex PCR was the method, and the copy in TCRdb shows in-frame clones only, minus some. The sample consists of around 79,000 clones, just over 85% of them appearing once. Sequences were derived from CD4+ or CD8+ T cells sorted from blood, sampled in a trial of the OX40 agonist ivuxolimab. The receptors derive from an adult with an advanced solid tumor such as melanoma, head and neck, liver or kidney cancer. Both conserved end residues are part of each CDR3. Each record gives: CDR3 protein, CDR3 DNA, J gene, V gene, D gene, clone size. The D gene is left open where the match is weak. Clone size appears in some rows only: once, few, many, or a class for an expanded clone.

CDR3aa: CATSRDLQNYGYTF; CDR3nt: TGTGCCACCAGCAGAGATCTACAGAACTATGGCTACACCTTC; j_gene: TRBJ1-2; v_gene: TRBV15; d_gene: -; abundance: -
CDR3aa: CASSLLEQGARQPQHF; CDR3nt: TGTGCCAGCAGTTTATTGGAGCAGGGGGCTCGACAGCCCCAGCATTTT; j_gene: TRBJ1-5; v_gene: TRBV28; d_gene: TRBD1; abundance: -
CDR3aa: CASSLDGSGGANVLTF; CDR3nt: TGCGCCAGCAGCTTGGACGGCTCCGGTGGGGCCAACGTCCTGACTTTC; j_gene: TRBJ2-6; v_gene: TRBV5-1; d_gene: -; abundance: -
CDR3aa: CASNLDGETQYF; CDR3nt: TGTGCCAGCAACCTGGATGGGGAGACCCAGTACTTC; j_gene: TRBJ2-5; v_gene: TRBV9; d_gene: -; abundance: -
CDR3aa: CASSPPSGYNEQFF; CDR3nt: TGTGCCAGCAGCCCGCCTAGCGGTTACAATGAGCAGTTCTTC; j_gene: TRBJ2-1; v_gene: TRBV11-2; d_gene: TRBD2; abundance: -
CDR3aa: CATSQHERPQYF; CDR3nt: TGTGCCACCAGCCAACACGAGCGCCCGCAGTATTTT; j_gene: TRBJ2-3; v_gene: TRBV15; d_gene: -; abundance: once
CDR3aa: CASSKDERRGLRDSGELFF; CDR3nt: TGTGCCAGCAGCAAAGATGAGCGCAGGGGGCTAAGGGATTCCGGGGAGCTGTTTTTT; j_gene: TRBJ2-2; v_gene: TRBV21-1; d_gene: -; abundance: few
CDR3aa: CATQQGPNYGYTF; CDR3nt: TGTGCCACCCAGCAGGGCCCAAACTATGGCTACACCTTC; j_gene: TRBJ1-2; v_gene: TRBV2; d_gene: -; abundance: -
CDR3aa: CASSLNREQPQHF; CDR3nt: TGTGCCAGCAGCTTAAATAGGGAACAGCCCCAGCATTTT; j_gene: TRBJ1-5; v_gene: TRBV7-3; d_gene: -; abundance: -
CDR3aa: CASSSSSGSLEQYF; CDR3nt: TGTGCCAGTAGTTCCTCCAGTGGAAGCCTAGAGCAGTACTTC; j_gene: TRBJ2-7; v_gene: TRBV19; d_gene: -; abundance: once
CDR3aa: CATSRDQGQGYEQYF; CDR3nt: TGTGCCACCAGCAGAGATCAAGGACAGGGTTACGAGCAGTACTTC; j_gene: TRBJ2-7; v_gene: TRBV15; d_gene: TRBD1; abundance: -
CDR3aa: CASSPSSEAFF; CDR3nt: TGTGCCAGCTCACCAAGCTCTGAAGCTTTCTTT; j_gene: TRBJ1-1; v_gene: TRBV18; d_gene: -; abundance: few
CDR3aa: CASSPNPNGEQYF; CDR3nt: TGTGCCAGCAGTCCAAACCCCAACGGCGAGCAGTACTTC; j_gene: TRBJ2-7; v_gene: TRBV28; d_gene: -; abundance: -
CDR3aa: CASSLSRQGSSKYF; CDR3nt: TGTGCCAGCAGCTTGTCGAGACAGGGCTCTTCGAAGTACTTC; j_gene: TRBJ2-7; v_gene: TRBV11-2; d_gene: TRBD1; abundance: -
CDR3aa: CASSPLSYEQYF; CDR3nt: TGTGCCAGCAGTCCCCTCTCCTACGAGCAGTACTTC; j_gene: TRBJ2-7; v_gene: TRBV2; d_gene: -; abundance: -
CDR3aa: CASRAQGELYNEQFF; CDR3nt: TGTGCCAGCAGGGCCCAGGGGGAACTGTACAATGAGCAGTTCTTC; j_gene: TRBJ2-1; v_gene: TRBV6-6; d_gene: TRBD1; abundance: -
CDR3aa: CASRPGTGVADTQYF; CDR3nt: TGCGCCAGCAGACCCGGGACAGGGGTCGCAGATACGCAGTATTTT; j_gene: TRBJ2-3; v_gene: TRBV10-1; d_gene: TRBD1; abundance: -
CDR3aa: CASSPPGLAGVSEQYF; CDR3nt: TGTGCCAGCAGCCCACCAGGACTAGCGGGAGTCTCCGAGCAGTACTTC; j_gene: TRBJ2-7; v_gene: TRBV7-9; d_gene: TRBD2; abundance: -
CDR3aa: CASSSLGGQGAGEQYF; CDR3nt: TGTGCCAGCAGTTCACTGGGGGGACAGGGGGCTGGGGAGCAGTACTTC; j_gene: TRBJ2-7; v_gene: TRBV5-5; d_gene: TRBD1; abundance: -
CDR3aa: CASSVASGPFPGELFF; CDR3nt: TGTGCCAGCAGCGTAGCATCGGGACCCTTCCCCGGGGAGCTGTTTTTT; j_gene: TRBJ2-2; v_gene: TRBV9; d_gene: -; abundance: -
CDR3aa: CASSLSGAKEPQHF; CDR3nt: TGTGCCAGCAGCTTAAGCGGGGCCAAGGAGCCCCAGCATTTT; j_gene: TRBJ1-5; v_gene: TRBV11-2; d_gene: -; abundance: -
CDR3aa: CASSQDPGQISYNEQFF; CDR3nt: TGCGCCAGCAGCCAAGACCCCGGACAGATCTCCTACAATGAGCAGTTCTTC; j_gene: TRBJ2-1; v_gene: TRBV4-1; d_gene: -; abundance: -
CDR3aa: CASSYVSRSPLHF; CDR3nt: TGTGCCAGCAGTTACGTTAGTCGCTCACCCCTCCACTTT; j_gene: TRBJ1-6; v_gene: TRBV6-5; d_gene: -; abundance: -
CDR3aa: CASSQGIGQANPYGYTF; CDR3nt: TGTGCCAGCAGCCAAGGCATCGGACAGGCAAATCCCTATGGCTACACCTTC; j_gene: TRBJ1-2; v_gene: TRBV16; d_gene: TRBD1; abundance: -
CDR3aa: CASSPLPSIRDTQYF; CDR3nt: TGTGCCAGCTCACCTCTACCTTCCATTCGCGATACGCAGTATTTT; j_gene: TRBJ2-3; v_gene: TRBV18; d_gene: -; abundance: once
CDR3aa: CASSLELVKDTQYF; CDR3nt: TGCGCCAGCAGCTTGGAACTAGTAAAAGATACGCAGTATTTT; j_gene: TRBJ2-3; v_gene: TRBV5-1; d_gene: -; abundance: -
CDR3aa: CASSLGGSSNSPLHF; CDR3nt: TGTGCCAGCAGCTTAGGTGGCTCCAGTAATTCACCCCTCCACTTT; j_gene: TRBJ1-6; v_gene: TRBV7-2; d_gene: -; abundance: -
CDR3aa: CASSKEVRGPYEQYF; CDR3nt: TGTGCCAGCAGCAAAGAGGTAAGGGGACCCTACGAGCAGTACTTC; j_gene: TRBJ2-7; v_gene: TRBV21-1; d_gene: -; abundance: -
CDR3aa: CASSTGTPPRTQYF; CDR3nt: TGTGCCAGCAGCACCGGGACTCCTCCACGGACCCAGTACTTC; j_gene: TRBJ2-5; v_gene: TRBV7-2; d_gene: -; abundance: -
CDR3aa: CASSPTGVGYGYTF; CDR3nt: TGTGCCAGCAGCCCTACAGGGGTGGGGTATGGCTACACCTTC; j_gene: TRBJ1-2; v_gene: TRBV11-2; d_gene: TRBD1; abundance: -
CDR3aa: CASSQGTGTYEQYF; CDR3nt: TGCGCCAGCAGCCAAGGGACAGGAACTTACGAGCAGTACTTC; j_gene: TRBJ2-7; v_gene: TRBV4-1; d_gene: TRBD1; abundance: -
CDR3aa: CASRTGTAWGYTF; CDR3nt: TGTGCCAGCAGGACAGGAACCGCATGGGGCTACACCTTC; j_gene: TRBJ1-2; v_gene: TRBV6-5; d_gene: -; abundance: -
CDR3aa: CASSLALAGTDTQYF; CDR3nt: TGTGCCAGCAGCTTAGCACTAGCGGGCACAGATACGCAGTATTTT; j_gene: TRBJ2-3; v_gene: TRBV11-3; d_gene: TRBD2; abundance: once
CDR3aa: CASSFPQGGKEFF; CDR3nt: TGTGCCAGCAGTTTTCCCCAAGGCGGGAAGGAGTTCTTC; j_gene: TRBJ2-1; v_gene: TRBV27; d_gene: -; abundance: -
CDR3aa: CASSLTGPYGYTF; CDR3nt: TGTGCCAGCAGCTTGACAGGACCTTATGGCTACACCTTC; j_gene: TRBJ1-2; v_gene: TRBV5-4; d_gene: -; abundance: -
CDR3aa: CASSRPSGANVLTF; CDR3nt: TGTGCCAGCAGCCGGCCCTCTGGGGCCAACGTCCTGACTTTC; j_gene: TRBJ2-6; v_gene: TRBV5-4; d_gene: -; abundance: -
CDR3aa: CASRVAGEETQYF; CDR3nt: TGTGCCAGCAGAGTAGCGGGAGAAGAGACCCAGTACTTC; j_gene: TRBJ2-5; v_gene: TRBV6-1; d_gene: TRBD2; abundance: -
CDR3aa: CASKSAGPYEQYF; CDR3nt: TGTGCCAGCAAATCAGCGGGGCCCTACGAGCAGTACTTC; j_gene: TRBJ2-7; v_gene: TRBV6-5; d_gene: TRBD2; abundance: once
CDR3aa: CASSVYLDSYNEQFF; CDR3nt: TGTGCCAGCAGCGTATATTTGGACAGCTACAATGAGCAGTTCTTC; j_gene: TRBJ2-1; v_gene: TRBV9; d_gene: -; abundance: -
CDR3aa: CASSQTGRTEAFF; CDR3nt: TGTGCCAGCAGCCAGACAGGGAGGACTGAAGCTTTCTTT; j_gene: TRBJ1-1; v_gene: TRBV7-8; d_gene: TRBD1; abundance: -
CDR3aa: CASSSQPTGSSGQGNQPQHF; CDR3nt: TGTGCCAGTAGTTCACAACCGACAGGGTCAAGTGGCCAGGGCAATCAGCCCCAGCATTTT; j_gene: TRBJ1-5; v_gene: TRBV19; d_gene: TRBD1; abundance: -
CDR3aa: CASRQRMTYEQYF; CDR3nt: TGTGCCAGCCGACAAAGAATGACCTACGAGCAGTACTTC; j_gene: TRBJ2-7; v_gene: TRBV6-6; d_gene: -; abundance: -
CDR3aa: CASSLQGDTEAFF; CDR3nt: TGTGCCAGCAGCTTACAAGGGGACACTGAAGCTTTCTTT; j_gene: TRBJ1-1; v_gene: TRBV7-8; d_gene: -; abundance: few
CDR3aa: CAVKGYNEQFF; CDR3nt: TGTGCCGTCAAGGGATACAATGAGCAGTTCTTC; j_gene: TRBJ2-1; v_gene: TRBV10-3; d_gene: -; abundance: -
CDR3aa: CASSPLKTELYEQYF; CDR3nt: TGTGCCAGCAGTCCTCTGAAGACAGAACTCTACGAGCAGTACTTC; j_gene: TRBJ2-7; v_gene: TRBV6-5; d_gene: -; abundance: -
CDR3aa: CASSPEVGGNYEQYF; CDR3nt: TGTGCCAGCTCACCGGAGGTTGGAGGAAACTACGAGCAGTACTTC; j_gene: TRBJ2-7; v_gene: TRBV18; d_gene: -; abundance: -
CDR3aa: CSGGAQETQYF; CDR3nt: TGCAGCGGGGGGGCCCAAGAGACCCAGTACTTC; j_gene: TRBJ2-5; v_gene: TRBV29-1; d_gene: -; abundance: -
CDR3aa: CASGGDNQNIQYF; CDR3nt: TGTGCCAGTGGAGGGGACAACCAAAACATTCAGTACTTC; j_gene: TRBJ2-4; v_gene: TRBV19; d_gene: -; abundance: -
CDR3aa: CAWSVLEGNYGYTF; CDR3nt: TGTGCCTGGAGTGTACTAGAGGGAAACTATGGCTACACCTTC; j_gene: TRBJ1-2; v_gene: TRBV30; d_gene: -; abundance: -
CDR3aa: CASSSGTANTEAFF; CDR3nt: TGTGCCAGCAGCAGCGGGACGGCAAACACTGAAGCTTTCTTT; j_gene: TRBJ1-1; v_gene: TRBV21-1; d_gene: -; abundance: -
CDR3aa: CASSPRVAGDNEQFF; CDR3nt: TGTGCCAGCAGCCCCCGGGTAGCGGGGGACAATGAGCAGTTCTTC; j_gene: TRBJ2-1; v_gene: TRBV11-2; d_gene: TRBD2; abundance: -
CDR3aa: CASSQDKGGYGSPLHF; CDR3nt: TGCGCCAGCAGCCAAGATAAGGGGGGATACGGTTCACCCCTCCACTTT; j_gene: TRBJ1-6; v_gene: TRBV4-1; d_gene: -; abundance: -
CDR3aa: CASTRAFF; CDR3nt: TGCGCCAGCACCAGAGCTTTCTTT; j_gene: TRBJ1-1; v_gene: TRBV10-1; d_gene: -; abundance: few
CDR3aa: CASSMDSNEKLFF; CDR3nt: TGTGCCAGTAGTATGGACAGTAATGAAAAACTGTTTTTT; j_gene: TRBJ1-4; v_gene: TRBV19; d_gene: -; abundance: -
CDR3aa: CASSPRTGGYETQYF; CDR3nt: TGCGCCAGCAGCCCCCGGACAGGGGGTTATGAGACCCAGTACTTC; j_gene: TRBJ2-5; v_gene: TRBV4-1; d_gene: TRBD1; abundance: -
CDR3aa: CASSISPTGGTDTQYF; CDR3nt: TGTGCCAGTAGTATCTCCCCCACAGGGGGTACAGATACGCAGTATTTT; j_gene: TRBJ2-3; v_gene: TRBV19; d_gene: TRBD1; abundance: -
CDR3aa: CASSPAPGLAGGIGYF; CDR3nt: TGTGCCAGCAGCCCGGCCCCGGGACTAGCGGGAGGGATCGGGTATTTT; j_gene: TRBJ2-3; v_gene: TRBV11-3; d_gene: TRBD2; abundance: -
CDR3aa: CASSLARGEETQYF; CDR3nt: TGTGCCAGCAGCCTCGCCAGGGGAGAAGAGACCCAGTACTTC; j_gene: TRBJ2-5; v_gene: TRBV11-2; d_gene: -; abundance: -
CDR3aa: CASRNSFTTYEQYF; CDR3nt: TGTGCCAGCAGGAACAGCTTCACCACCTACGAGCAGTACTTC; j_gene: TRBJ2-7; v_gene: TRBV6-5; d_gene: -; abundance: -
CDR3aa: CASSLDRYSPLHF; CDR3nt: TGTGCCAGCAGCTTAGATCGATATTCACCCCTCCACTTT; j_gene: TRBJ1-6; v_gene: TRBV11-3; d_gene: -; abundance: -